Included here is one TCR beta chain sequence, with context. This table comes from immunoSEQ multiplex PCR, and its TCRdb copy is limited to in-frame clones, with some not included. The repertoire holds 80,000 to 90,000 clones, with roughly 85% as singletons. This sample was taken from a study of blood T cell repertoires in COVID-19. Whole-study context: COVID-19 samples, acute and convalescent, were from the United States, Italy and Spain. T cells, B-cell-depleted T cells, or PBMCs supplied cDNA or gDNA.

This TCR was recovered from a man aged 55-75 years with acute or convalescent COVID-19. Sequenced: peripheral blood.

CDR3 residues: CASSYTSGGGTDTQYF. The CDR3 DNA sequence: TGTGCCAGCAGTTACACTAGCGGGGGGGGAACAGATACGCAGTATTTT. This rearrangement joins TRBV6-6 to TRBJ2-3; the match to TRBD2 covers 13 bases. The germline CDR1 and CDR2 sequences are MNHNY and SVGAGI (reference sequence). Germline trimming cut 2 bases from V and 3 bases from J; bases unmatched to any gene: 2. The length of the CDR3 is 16 residues.